This T cell receptor beta chain was observed in a study of OX40 agonist ivuxolimab in advanced cancers. To note about this clone: Its matching antigen is unknown.

This CDR3 has 14 amino acids. V lost 6 bases and J lost 1, with 12 bases in between. CDR1 LGHNT and CDR2 FRNRAP come from the germline V gene. TCRdb's copy holds only in-frame clones and misses some; the assay was immunoSEQ multiplex PCR. This table holds tens of thousands of clones, roughly nine tenths found once. Study-level points and caveats: CD8+ T cells (on average) carried more expanded clones than CD4+ T cells.

This chain connects TRBV12-5 to TRBJ1-1; D is ambiguous. This receptor was obtained from an adult with an advanced solid tumor such as melanoma, head and neck, liver or kidney cancer. This material consisted of CD4+ or CD8+ T cells sorted from blood, taken in a trial of the OX40 agonist ivuxolimab. The DNA of the CDR3 is TGTGCTAGTGGACCCGACACGGAGAACACTGAAGCTTTCTTT. Translating it yields CASGPDTENTEAFF. Full variable domain (missing parts from reference TRBV12-5 and TRBJ1-1): DARVTQTPRHKVTEMGQEVTMRCQPILGHNTVFWYRQTMMQGLELLAYFRNRAPLDDSGMPKDRFSAEMPDATLATLKIQPSEPRDSAVYFCASGPDTENTEAFFGQGTRLTVV.